This TCR beta chain was obtained from a study of T cell changes during pregnancy in multiple sclerosis. V gave up 0 bases and J gave up 16 bases, with 16 bases separating them. Germline loops: CDR1 MGHRA, CDR2 YSYEKL. The length of the CDR3 is 13 residues. The data were produced by immunoSEQ multiplex PCR, yet TCRdb's version contains in-frame clones alone and is incomplete. The sample records some 67,000 clones, 90% to 95% being singletons. This receptor was identified in a female donor with multiple sclerosis, enrolled in a pregnancy study. The chain recombines TRBV4-1 with TRBJ2-1, with D uncertain. This sample comprised peripheral blood, obtained after pregnancy. The CDR3 DNA reads as TGCGCCAGCAGCCAAGAACCCGGTGGGTGGGCATTCTTC. Residues: CASSQEPGGWAFF.